Following are 20 T cell receptor beta chains from one sample sequenced in a study of PD-L1 blockade in urothelial cancer (dated by TCRdb to about 2017). The library was produced with the immunoSEQ multiplex PCR assay. What TCRdb holds here is the immuneACCESS table cut down to in-frame rearrangements. Part of the clones is not present; checked against another copy, under half of the missing clones reflect an unresolved V gene, and the others are unexplained. The sample table contains roughly 84,000 clones; only one count was recorded for roughly 87% of them. Over 7.5% of the sample comes from the top ten. This specimen consisted of PBMCs, obtained around atezolizumab (anti-PD-L1) treatment. Receptor source: a man between 65 and 85 years old with urothelial cancer.

This chain uses TRBV18 with TRBJ2-6, with D unclear. This CDR3 region has 14 residues. Trimming removed 6 bases from V and 2 bases from J, with 8 bases in between. Per germline, CDR1 KGHSH and CDR2 LQKENI. The CDR3 DNA is TGTGCCAGCTCCCCCAGCGCTGGGGCCAACGTCCTGACTTTC. Translated, it gives CASSPSAGANVLTF.

The chain links TRBV5-1 to TRBJ1-1; maybe TRBD1 (6 bases). Trimming took off 0 bases at V and 8 bases at J, with 8 bases between the two ends. Germline values: CDR1 SGHRS, CDR2 YFSETQ. The CDR3 is 12 amino acids. In DNA, the CDR3 is TGCGCCAGCAGCTTGGGAGACAGGGAAGCTTTCTTT. Translation gives CASSLGDREAFF.

The V gene is TRBV9, the J gene TRBJ2-7; D unclear. The CDR3 covers 15 residues. CDR1 is SGDLS, CDR2 YYNGEE, per germline. Between the trimmed V and J ends, which lost 5 bases and 4 bases, there was a span of 19 bases. CDR3 protein: CASSGQELPSYEQYF. The CDR3 bases are TGTGCCAGCAGTGGTCAGGAACTCCCCTCATACGAGCAGTACTTC.

The chain is built from TRBV30 and TRBJ2-3, with D hard to call. The germline V gene has CDR1 GTSNPN and CDR2 SVGIG (reference sequence). Trimming shortened V by 7 bases and J by 6 bases, and 17 bases separated the two germline ends. This CDR3 spans 13 amino acids. The CDR3 sequence: CASLTPRSDTQYF. CDR3 in DNA: TGTGCCTCCCTAACTCCCCGGTCCGATACGCAGTATTTT.

The rearrangement uses TRBV9 and TRBJ1-6, with 9 bases fitting TRBD1. Unmatched junction bases numbered 4, after V lost 3 bases and J lost 6 bases. This CDR3 is built from 15 residues. Looked up from germline, CDR1 is SGDLS and CDR2 is YYNGEE. CDR3 coding DNA: TGTGCCAGCAGCGGGGGGGGACAGGGTAATTCACCCCTCCACTTT. This gives the protein CASSGGGQGNSPLHF.

The rearrangement uses TRBV19 and TRBJ1-1; D is perhaps TRBD1 (6 bases). The CDR3 covers 18 residues. With 1 base removed from V and 1 base from J, the gap between germline ends came to 19 bases. The V gene's germline CDR1 is LNHDA and CDR2 SQIVND (reference sequence). The CDR3 region has the DNA TGTGCCAGTAGTATAGGGGGGGGCCAACTGGAATCGAACACTGAAGCTTTCTTT. It codes for CASSIGGGQLESNTEAFF. Together with reference TRBV19 and TRBJ1-1, the CDR3 gives the full variable domain: DGGITQSPKYLFRKEGQNVTLSCEQNLNHDAMYWYRQDPGQGLRLIYYSQIVNDFQKGDIAEGYSVSREKKESFPLTVTSAQKNPTAFYLCASSIGGGQLESNTEAFFGQGTRLTVV.

The genes are TRBV28 and TRBJ1-5, with D hard to call. Germline V lookup: CDR1 MDHEN, CDR2 SYDVKM. The CDR3 consists of 15 residues. V lost 6 bases and J lost 3, with 15 bases in between. CDR3 sequence (DNA): TGTGCCAGCAGCTCAGGCGGGGTTAACAATCAGCCCCAGCATTTT. Translating gives CASSSGGVNNQPQHF.

The chain is built from TRBV7-2 and TRBJ2-7, with TRBD2 as a possible D gene (6 bases). CDR1 is SGHTA, CDR2 FQGNSA, per germline. Trimming took off 5 bases at V and 1 base at J, with 12 bases between the two ends. CDR3 length equals 14 residues. The CDR3: CASSPAGTSYEQYF. The DNA of the CDR3 is TGTGCCAGCAGCCCGGCCGGGACTTCCTACGAGCAGTACTTC.

J is TRBJ1-1 and V is TRBV5-6, with 7 bases lining up with TRBD1. Germline CDR1 is SGHDT and CDR2 is YYEEEE. This CDR3 has 16 amino acids. The V segment lost 3 bases and the J segment 0 bases; nucleotides outside the gene matches: 8. CDR3 DNA sequence: TGTGCCAGCAGCTCTACTTTACAGGGGTTGAACACTGAAGCTTTCTTT. This codes for CASSSTLQGLNTEAFF.

The chain joins TRBV7-8 to TRBJ1-4; 7 bases match TRBD1. The germline gives CDR1 SGHVS, CDR2 FQNEAQ. CDR3 length: 13 residues. V gave up 5 bases and J gave up 8 bases; unmatched junction bases: 5. The CDR3, as DNA: TGTGCCAGCAGCCGACAGGGACAGGAAAAACTGTTTTTT. Its translation: CASSRQGQEKLFF.

This clone was counted only a few times. The genes are TRBV5-8 and TRBJ2-3, with D perhaps matching TRBD1 (6 bases). The germline gives CDR1 SGHTS, CDR2 YDEGEE. V was cut by 0 bases and J by 5 bases, with 7 bases left in between. The CDR3 spans 13 residues. CDR3 nucleotides: TGTGCCAGCAGCTTGGGCAGGGGAGATACGCAGTATTTT. Protein product: CASSLGRGDTQYF.

The gene calls are TRBV2 and TRBJ1-2; D is undetermined. This CDR3 comprises 12 residues. Germline V lookup: CDR1 SNHLY, CDR2 FYNNEI. V was clipped by 1 base and J by 8 bases, with 8 bases between them. The CDR3 spells CASSEGREGYTF. The CDR3 nucleotides read TGTGCCAGCAGTGAAGGGAGGGAGGGCTACACCTTC.

This rearrangement joins TRBV7-9 to TRBJ1-1; D uncertain. V lost 8 bases, J lost 1 base, and 14 bases lay in between. This CDR3 has 14 residues. The germline V gene has CDR1 SEHNR and CDR2 FQNEAQ (reference sequence). The CDR3 DNA reads as TGTGCCAGCTTCCGAGGGCCTCAGAACACTGAAGCTTTCTTT. Amino acid sequence: CASFRGPQNTEAFF.

The chain is built from TRBV29-1 and TRBJ2-3, with D perhaps TRBD1 (6 bases). This CDR3 has 13 residues. Germline V gene sequence: CDR1 SQVTM, CDR2 ANQGSEA. V was clipped by 3 bases and J by 5 bases, with 12 bases between them. CDR3: CSVDQQGIDTQYF. For the CDR3, the DNA is TGCAGCGTTGATCAACAGGGAATAGATACGCAGTATTTT.

This chain uses TRBV5-1 with TRBJ1-5; weak D call: TRBD1 (6 bases). This CDR3 has 15 residues. Germline V gives CDR1 SGHRS, CDR2 YFSETQ. V was pared by 5 bases and J by 0 bases, with 12 bases between. This CDR3 reads CASSVDSLSNQPQHF. The DNA for the CDR3 is TGCGCCAGCAGTGTGGACAGCCTTAGCAATCAGCCCCAGCATTTT.

The chain carries TRBV7-3 and TRBJ2-1, with D possibly matching TRBD1 (6 bases). Looked up from germline, CDR1 is SGHTA and CDR2 is FQGTGA. Trimming removed 5 bases from V and 4 bases from J, with 15 bases in between. The CDR3 length is 15 residues. CDR3 sequence: CASSLTSGAYNEQFF. The CDR3 DNA sequence: TGTGCCAGCAGCCTGACCTCAGGGGCTTACAATGAGCAGTTCTTC. Based on the CDR3 plus reference TRBV7-3 and TRBJ2-1, the full variable domain is GAGVSQTPSNKVTEKGKYVELRCDPISGHTALYWYRQSLGQGPEFLIYFQGTGAADDSGLPNDRFFAVRPEGSVSTLKIQRTERGDSAVYLCASSLTSGAYNEQFFGPGTRLTVL.

This chain joins TRBV7-9 and TRBJ2-2; D is possibly TRBD2 (6 bases). V lost 0 bases, J lost 1 base, and 6 bases lay in between. The germline gives CDR1 SEHNR, CDR2 FQNEAQ (reference sequence). This CDR3 contains 15 residues. The CDR3 DNA reads as TGTGCCAGCAGCTTAGCTAGCGGGAACACCGGGGAGCTGTTTTTT. It is translated as CASSLASGNTGELFF.

Points on this clone: At the DNA level, this CDR3 is encoded by other sequences in the same sample as well. The rearrangement links TRBV19 to TRBJ2-3; TRBD1 is a possible D gene (6 bases). Germline CDR1 is LNHDA and CDR2 is SQIVND (reference sequence). Trimming removed 3 bases at V and 3 bases at J, with 10 bases between. The CDR3 covers 14 residues. The CDR3 coding sequence is TGTGCCAGTAGTATCGAAGGGGGAACAGATACGCAGTATTTT. Translated: CASSIEGGTDTQYF.

V is TRBV5-1 and J is TRBJ2-1; maybe TRBD2 (6 bases). This CDR3 has 14 residues. Germline CDR1 SGHRS, CDR2 YFSETQ. V was clipped by 3 bases and J by 8 bases, with 15 bases between them. The CDR3 DNA reads TGCGCCAGCAGCTCCACTCCGACTAGAGATGAGCAGTTCTTC. Its translation is CASSSTPTRDEQFF.

The chain has TRBV2 and TRBJ2-3, with 11 bases identical to TRBD1. Per germline, CDR1 SNHLY and CDR2 FYNNEI. The CDR3 runs to 16 residues. V was pared by 8 bases and J by 6 bases, with 13 bases of the junction left unmatched. CDR3 amino acids: CASGARTGGLLDTQYF. The CDR3 coding sequence is TGTGCCAGCGGGGCAAGGACAGGGGGCTTGTTGGATACGCAGTATTTT.